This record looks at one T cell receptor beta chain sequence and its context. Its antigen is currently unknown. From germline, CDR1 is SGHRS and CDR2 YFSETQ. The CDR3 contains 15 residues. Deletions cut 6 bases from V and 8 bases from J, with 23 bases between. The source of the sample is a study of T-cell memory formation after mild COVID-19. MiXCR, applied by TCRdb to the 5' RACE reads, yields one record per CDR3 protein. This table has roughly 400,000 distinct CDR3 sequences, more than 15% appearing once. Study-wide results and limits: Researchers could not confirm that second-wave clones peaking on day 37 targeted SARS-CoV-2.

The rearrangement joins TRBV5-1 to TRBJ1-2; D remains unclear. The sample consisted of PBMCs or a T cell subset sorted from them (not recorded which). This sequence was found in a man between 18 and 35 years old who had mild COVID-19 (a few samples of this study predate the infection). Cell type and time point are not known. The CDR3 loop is CASNGGGPGVDGYTF. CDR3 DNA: TGCGCCAGCAATGGAGGAGGCCCCGGCGTGGACGGCTACACCTTC.